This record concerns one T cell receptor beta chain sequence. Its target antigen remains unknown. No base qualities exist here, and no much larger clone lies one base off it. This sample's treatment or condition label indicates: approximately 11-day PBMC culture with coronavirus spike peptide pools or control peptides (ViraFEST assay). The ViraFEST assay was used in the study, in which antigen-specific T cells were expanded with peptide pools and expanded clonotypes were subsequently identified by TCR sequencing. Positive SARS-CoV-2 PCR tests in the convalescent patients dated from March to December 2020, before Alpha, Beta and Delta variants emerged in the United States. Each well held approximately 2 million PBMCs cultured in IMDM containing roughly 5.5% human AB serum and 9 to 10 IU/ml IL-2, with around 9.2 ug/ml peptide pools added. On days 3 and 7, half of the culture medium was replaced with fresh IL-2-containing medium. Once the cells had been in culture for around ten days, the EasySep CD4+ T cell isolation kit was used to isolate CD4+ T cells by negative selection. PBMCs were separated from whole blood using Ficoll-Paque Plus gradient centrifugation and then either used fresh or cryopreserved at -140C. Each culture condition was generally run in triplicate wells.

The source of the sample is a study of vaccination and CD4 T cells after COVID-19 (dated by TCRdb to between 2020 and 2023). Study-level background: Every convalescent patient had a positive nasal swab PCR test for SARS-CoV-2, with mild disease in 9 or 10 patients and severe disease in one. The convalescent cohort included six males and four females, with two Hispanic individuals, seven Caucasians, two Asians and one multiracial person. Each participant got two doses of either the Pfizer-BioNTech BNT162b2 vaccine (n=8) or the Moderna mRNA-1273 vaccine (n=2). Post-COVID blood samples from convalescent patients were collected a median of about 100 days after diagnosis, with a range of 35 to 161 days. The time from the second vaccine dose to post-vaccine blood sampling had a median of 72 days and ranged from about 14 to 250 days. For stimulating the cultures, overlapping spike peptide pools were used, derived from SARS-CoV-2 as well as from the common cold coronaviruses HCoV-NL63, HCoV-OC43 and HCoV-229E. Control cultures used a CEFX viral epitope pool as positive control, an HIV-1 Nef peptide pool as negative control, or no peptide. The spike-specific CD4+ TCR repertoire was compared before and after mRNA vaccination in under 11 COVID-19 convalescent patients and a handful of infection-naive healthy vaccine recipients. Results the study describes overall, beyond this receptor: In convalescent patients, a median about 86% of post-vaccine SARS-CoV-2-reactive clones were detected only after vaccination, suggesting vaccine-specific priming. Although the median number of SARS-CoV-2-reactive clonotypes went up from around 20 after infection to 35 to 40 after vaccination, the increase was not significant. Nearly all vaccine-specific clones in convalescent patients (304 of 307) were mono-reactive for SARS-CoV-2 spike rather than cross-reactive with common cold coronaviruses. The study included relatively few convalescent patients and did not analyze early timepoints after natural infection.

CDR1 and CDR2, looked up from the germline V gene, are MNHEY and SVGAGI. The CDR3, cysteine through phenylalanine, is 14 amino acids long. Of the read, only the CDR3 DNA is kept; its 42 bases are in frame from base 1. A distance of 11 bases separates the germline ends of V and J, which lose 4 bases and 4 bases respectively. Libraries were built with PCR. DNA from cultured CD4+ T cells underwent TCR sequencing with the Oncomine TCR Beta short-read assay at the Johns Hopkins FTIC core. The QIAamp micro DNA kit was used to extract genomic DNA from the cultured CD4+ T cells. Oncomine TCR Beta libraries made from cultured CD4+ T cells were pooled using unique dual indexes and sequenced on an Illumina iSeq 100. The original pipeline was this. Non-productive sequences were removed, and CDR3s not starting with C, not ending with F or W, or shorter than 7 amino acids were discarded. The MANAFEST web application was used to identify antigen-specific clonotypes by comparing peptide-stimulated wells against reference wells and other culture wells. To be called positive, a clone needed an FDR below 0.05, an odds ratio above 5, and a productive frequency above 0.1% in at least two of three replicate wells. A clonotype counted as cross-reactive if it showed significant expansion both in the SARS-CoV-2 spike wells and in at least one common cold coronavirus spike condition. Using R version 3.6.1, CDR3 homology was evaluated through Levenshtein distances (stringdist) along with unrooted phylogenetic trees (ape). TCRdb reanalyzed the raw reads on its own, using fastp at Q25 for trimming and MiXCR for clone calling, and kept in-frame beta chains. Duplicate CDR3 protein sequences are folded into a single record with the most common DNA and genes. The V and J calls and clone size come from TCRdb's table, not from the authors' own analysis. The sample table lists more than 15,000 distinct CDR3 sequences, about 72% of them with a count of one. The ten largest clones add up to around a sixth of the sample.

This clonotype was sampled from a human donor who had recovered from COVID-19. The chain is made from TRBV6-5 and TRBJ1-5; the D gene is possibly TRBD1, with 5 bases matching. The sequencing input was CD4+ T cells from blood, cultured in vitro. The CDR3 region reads CASSFGQYNQPQHF. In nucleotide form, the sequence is TGTGCCAGCAGTTTTGGACAATATAATCAGCCCCAGCATTTT.